This entry is about one T cell receptor (beta chain). The antigen remains unidentified. These data come from a study of blood T cells in healthy people across ages. Broader study findings: Naive T cell percentage showed a strong correlation with TCR beta diversity.

With 5 bases removed from V and 0 bases from J, the gap between germline ends came to 8 bases. The CDR3 consists of 15 residues. CDR1 is SGHVS, CDR2 FNYEAQ, per germline. A J-beta primer mix and a sample-barcoded 5' primer were used in a second PCR of about 6 to 12 cycles. Using its own MiXCR run on the 5' RACE reads, TCRdb lists one record per CDR3 protein. The sample holds 600,000 to 850,000 distinct CDR3 sequences, 20% to 25% seen once. The sample was also reused in another study, on T cells of mothers and their children. As that study records: Barcodes for each sample and 2-4 random nucleotides were added by the M1S primer used in the second PCR. The yield was over 8 million TCR beta CDR3 reads from each mother and approximately 3 million from each child. An overlap that was slightly higher, though non-significant, was seen in related mother-child pairs versus unrelated pairs.

This receptor was obtained from a boy under 18 in good health. The sample was blood. This chain uses TRBV7-6 with TRBJ2-6; D remains ambiguous. The CDR3 reads CASSHYSSGANVLTF. DNA of the CDR3: TGTGCCAGCAGCCACTACAGCTCTGGGGCCAACGTCCTGACTTTC.